Detailed here is one T cell receptor (beta chain). The CDR3 spans 16 residues. Germline lookup yields CDR1 SGHNT and CDR2 YYREEE (reference sequence). With 4 bases removed from V and 4 bases from J, the gap between germline ends came to 20 bases. Within the library, unique molecular identifiers were attached to each individual cDNA molecule. Using its own MiXCR run on the reads, TCRdb lists one record per CDR3 protein. The table has 2,500 or so distinct CDR3 sequences, approximately 58% seen once. Regarding treatment: therapeutic diphenylcyclopropenone sensitization with weekly scalp DPC. This record belongs to a study of human T cells and chemical hapten exposure.

The chain combines TRBV5-4 with TRBJ2-5; D might be TRBD2 (6 bases). Sequenced here: whole blood, sampled before DPC sensitization or 2, 6, or about 24 weeks after (not recorded which). The TCR sequence derives from an adult with alopecia areata. Some clones in this sample may be carry-over from other donors' samples. This table probably holds off-target reads from a library built for another chain. In nucleotides, the CDR3 is TGTGCCAGCAGCGGAAAAAGCGGAGGGGAATCAGAGACCCAGTACTTC. It yields the protein CASSGKSGGESETQYF.